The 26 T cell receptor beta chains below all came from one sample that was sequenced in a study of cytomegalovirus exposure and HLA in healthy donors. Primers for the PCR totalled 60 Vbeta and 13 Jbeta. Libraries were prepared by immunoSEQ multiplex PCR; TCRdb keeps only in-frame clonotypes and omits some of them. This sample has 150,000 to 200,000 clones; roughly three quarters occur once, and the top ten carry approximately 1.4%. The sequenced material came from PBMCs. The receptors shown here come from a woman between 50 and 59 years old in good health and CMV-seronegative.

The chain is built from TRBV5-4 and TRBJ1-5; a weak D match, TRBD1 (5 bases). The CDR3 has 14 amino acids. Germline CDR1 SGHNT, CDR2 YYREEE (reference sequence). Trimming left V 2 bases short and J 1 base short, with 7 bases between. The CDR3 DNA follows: TGTGCCAGCAGCTTTCAGGGAAGCAATCAGCCCCAGCATTTT. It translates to CASSFQGSNQPQHF.

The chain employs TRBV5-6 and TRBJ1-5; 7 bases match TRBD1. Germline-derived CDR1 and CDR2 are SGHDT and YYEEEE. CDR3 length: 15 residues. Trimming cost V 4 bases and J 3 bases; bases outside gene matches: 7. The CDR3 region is CASSLWDSLNQPQHF. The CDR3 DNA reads TGTGCCAGCAGCCTATGGGACAGCCTCAATCAGCCCCAGCATTTT.

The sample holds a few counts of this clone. The CDR3 region is CASSAGGLGSGRSRQETQYF. The DNA for the CDR3 is TGTGCCAGCAGTGCCGGGGGTTTGGGTTCGGGGAGGAGTCGCCAAGAGACCCAGTACTTC. This chain joins TRBV6-1 and TRBJ2-5; D might be TRBD2 (6 bases). CDR3 length: 20 residues. V was pared by 4 bases and J by 1 base, with 28 bases between. Germline V lookup: CDR1 MNHNS, CDR2 SASEGT.

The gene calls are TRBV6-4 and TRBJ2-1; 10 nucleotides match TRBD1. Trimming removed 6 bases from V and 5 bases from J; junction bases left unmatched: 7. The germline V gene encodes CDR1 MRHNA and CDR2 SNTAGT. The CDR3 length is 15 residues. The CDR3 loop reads CASSIGQGDHNEQFF. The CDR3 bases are TGTGCCAGCAGCATCGGACAGGGGGACCACAATGAGCAGTTCTTC.

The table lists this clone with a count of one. The CDR3 DNA follows: TGTGCCAGCAGTTTGGACAGGGGGAGCAATCAGCCCCAGCATTTT. Amino acids: CASSLDRGSNQPQHF. V is TRBV6-1 and J is TRBJ1-5, with TRBD1 matching 10 bases. V was clipped by 5 bases and J by 1 base; unmatched bases: 2. Germline assignment: CDR1 MNHNS and CDR2 SASEGT. The CDR3 consists of 15 residues.

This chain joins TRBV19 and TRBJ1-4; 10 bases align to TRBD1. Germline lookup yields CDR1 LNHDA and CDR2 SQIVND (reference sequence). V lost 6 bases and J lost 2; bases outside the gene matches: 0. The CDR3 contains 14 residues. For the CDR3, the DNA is TGTGCCAGTAGGACAGGGGGCACTAATGAAAAACTGTTTTTT. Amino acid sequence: CASRTGGTNEKLFF.

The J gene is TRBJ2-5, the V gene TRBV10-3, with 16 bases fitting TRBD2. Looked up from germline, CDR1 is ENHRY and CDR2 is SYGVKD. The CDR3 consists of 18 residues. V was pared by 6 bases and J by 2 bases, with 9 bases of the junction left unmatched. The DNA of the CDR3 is TGTGCCATCAGCCCCGGGACTAGCGGGGGGGCCCCGCAAGAGACCCAGTACTTC. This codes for CAISPGTSGGAPQETQYF.

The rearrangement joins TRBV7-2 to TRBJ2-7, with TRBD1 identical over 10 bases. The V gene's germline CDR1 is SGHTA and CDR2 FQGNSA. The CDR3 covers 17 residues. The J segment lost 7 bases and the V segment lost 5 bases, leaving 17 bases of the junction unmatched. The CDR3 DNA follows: TGTGCCAGCAGCGAAGGGGGACAGGGGCTAAAGGGTCTGGAGCAGTACTTC. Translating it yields CASSEGGQGLKGLEQYF.

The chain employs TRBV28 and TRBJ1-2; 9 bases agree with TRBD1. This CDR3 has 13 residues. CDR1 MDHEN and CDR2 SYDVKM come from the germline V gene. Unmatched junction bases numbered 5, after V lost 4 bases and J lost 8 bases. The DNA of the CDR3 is TGTGCCAGCAGTTACCGGGACAGGGCGGGCTACACCTTC. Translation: CASSYRDRAGYTF.

This chain's CDR3 is CASSIMTGESYEQYF. CDR3 coding DNA: TGTGCCAGCAGCATTATGACAGGCGAATCCTACGAGCAGTACTTC. The chain couples TRBV9 to TRBJ2-7, with D possibly TRBD1 on 6 matching bases. CDR1 and CDR2 (germline): SGDLS, YYNGEE. The CDR3 is 15 amino acids. V was trimmed by 4 bases and J by 1 base, leaving 15 bases between them.

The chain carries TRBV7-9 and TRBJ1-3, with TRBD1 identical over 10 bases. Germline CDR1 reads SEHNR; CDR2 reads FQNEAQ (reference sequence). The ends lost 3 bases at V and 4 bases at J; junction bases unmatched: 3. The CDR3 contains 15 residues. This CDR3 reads CASSLGQGWGNTIYF. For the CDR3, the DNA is TGTGCCAGCAGCTTGGGACAGGGGTGGGGAAACACCATATATTTT.

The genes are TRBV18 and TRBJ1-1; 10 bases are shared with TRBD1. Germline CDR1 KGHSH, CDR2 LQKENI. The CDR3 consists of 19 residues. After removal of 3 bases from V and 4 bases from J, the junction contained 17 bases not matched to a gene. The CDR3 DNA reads TGTGCCAGCTCACCGACCCGGGACAGGGGATGGGGAAGTATCACTGAAGCTTTCTTT. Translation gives CASSPTRDRGWGSITEAFF.

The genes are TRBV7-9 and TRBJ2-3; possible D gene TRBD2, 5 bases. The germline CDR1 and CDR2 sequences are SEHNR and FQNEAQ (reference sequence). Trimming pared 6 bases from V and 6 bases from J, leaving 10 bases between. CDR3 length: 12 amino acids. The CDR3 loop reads CASSPTGDTQYF. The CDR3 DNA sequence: TGTGCCAGCAGTCCGACGGGGGATACGCAGTATTTT.

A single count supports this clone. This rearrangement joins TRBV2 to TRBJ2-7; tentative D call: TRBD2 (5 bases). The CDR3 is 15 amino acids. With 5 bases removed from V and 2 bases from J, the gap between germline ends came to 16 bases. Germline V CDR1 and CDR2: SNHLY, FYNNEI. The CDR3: CASSQEGSAAYEQYF. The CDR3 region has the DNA TGTGCCAGCAGTCAGGAAGGGAGTGCAGCCTACGAGCAGTACTTC.

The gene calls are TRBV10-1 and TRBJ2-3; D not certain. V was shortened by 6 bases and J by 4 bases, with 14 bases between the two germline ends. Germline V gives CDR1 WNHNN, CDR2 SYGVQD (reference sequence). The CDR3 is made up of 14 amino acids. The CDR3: CASRTKAWADTQYF. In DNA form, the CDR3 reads TGCGCCAGCAGGACCAAAGCGTGGGCAGATACGCAGTATTTT.

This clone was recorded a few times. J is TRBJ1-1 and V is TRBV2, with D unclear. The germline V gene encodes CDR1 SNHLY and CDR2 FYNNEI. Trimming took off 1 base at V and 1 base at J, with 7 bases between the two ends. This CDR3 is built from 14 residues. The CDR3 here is CASSEDGWNTEAFF. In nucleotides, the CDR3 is TGTGCCAGCAGTGAAGACGGTTGGAACACTGAAGCTTTCTTT.

CDR3 sequence: CASSEGWRGGETQYF. The CDR3 DNA sequence: TGTGCCAGCAGTGAGGGATGGAGGGGCGGTGAGACCCAGTACTTC. The V call is TRBV2, the J call TRBJ2-5; D may be TRBD2 (6 bases). The V gene lost 3 bases and the J gene lost 5 bases, with 16 bases spanning the gap. From germline, CDR1 is SNHLY and CDR2 FYNNEI. This CDR3 has 15 residues.

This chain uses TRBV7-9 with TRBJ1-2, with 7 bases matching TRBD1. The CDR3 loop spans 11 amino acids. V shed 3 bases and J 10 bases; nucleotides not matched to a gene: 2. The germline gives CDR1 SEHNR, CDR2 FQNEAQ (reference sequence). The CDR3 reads CASSFDRDYTF. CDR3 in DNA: TGTGCCAGCAGCTTCGACAGGGACTACACCTTC.

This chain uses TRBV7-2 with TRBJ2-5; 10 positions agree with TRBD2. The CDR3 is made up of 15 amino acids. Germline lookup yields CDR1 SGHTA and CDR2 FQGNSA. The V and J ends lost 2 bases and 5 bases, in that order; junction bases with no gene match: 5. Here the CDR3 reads CASSLSHSGRETQYF. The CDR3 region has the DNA TGTGCCAGCAGCTTATCACATAGCGGGAGGGAGACCCAGTACTTC. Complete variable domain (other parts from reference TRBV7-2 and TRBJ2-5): GAGVSQSPSNKVTEKGKDVELRCDPISGHTALYWYRQSLGQGLEFLIYFQGNSAPDKSGLPSDRFSAERTGGSVSTLTIQRTQQEDSAVYLCASSLSHSGRETQYFGPGTRLLVL.

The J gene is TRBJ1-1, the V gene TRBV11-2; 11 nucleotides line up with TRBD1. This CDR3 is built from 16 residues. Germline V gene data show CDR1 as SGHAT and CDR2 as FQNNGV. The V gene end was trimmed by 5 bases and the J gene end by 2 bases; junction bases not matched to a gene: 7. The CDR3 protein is CASSAWTGGGNTEAFF. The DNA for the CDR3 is TGTGCCAGCAGCGCTTGGACAGGGGGCGGTAACACTGAAGCTTTCTTT.

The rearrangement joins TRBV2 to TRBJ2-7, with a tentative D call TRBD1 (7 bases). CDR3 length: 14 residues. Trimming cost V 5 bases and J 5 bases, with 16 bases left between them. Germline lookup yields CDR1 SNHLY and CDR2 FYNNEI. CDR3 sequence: CASSFDREVHEQYF. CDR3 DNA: TGTGCCAGCAGTTTCGACAGGGAGGTCCACGAGCAGTACTTC.

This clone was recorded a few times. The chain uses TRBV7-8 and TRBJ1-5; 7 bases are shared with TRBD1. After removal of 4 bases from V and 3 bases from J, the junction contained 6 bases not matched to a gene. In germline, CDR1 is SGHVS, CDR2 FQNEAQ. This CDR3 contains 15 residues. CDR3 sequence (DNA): TGTGCCAGCAGCTCTACGGGACAGCTCAATCAGCCCCAGCATTTT. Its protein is CASSSTGQLNQPQHF.

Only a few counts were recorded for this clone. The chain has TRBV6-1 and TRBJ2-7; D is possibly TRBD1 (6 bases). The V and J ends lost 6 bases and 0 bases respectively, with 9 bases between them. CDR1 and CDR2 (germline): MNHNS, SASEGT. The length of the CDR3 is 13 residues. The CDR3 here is CASRLQGSYEQYF. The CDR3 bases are TGTGCCAGCAGGTTACAGGGCTCCTACGAGCAGTACTTC.

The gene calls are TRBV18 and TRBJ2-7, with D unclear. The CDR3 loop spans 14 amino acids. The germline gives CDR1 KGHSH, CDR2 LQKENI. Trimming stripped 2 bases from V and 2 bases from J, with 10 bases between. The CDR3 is CASSPTSTPYEQYF. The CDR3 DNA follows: TGTGCCAGCTCACCAACATCGACTCCCTACGAGCAGTACTTC.

Here the CDR3 reads CASSLGTLGDQETQYF. DNA of the CDR3: TGTGCCAGCAGTTTAGGGACACTGGGGGATCAAGAGACCCAGTACTTC. This sequence joins TRBV6-5 and TRBJ2-5, with D perhaps matching TRBD1 (6 bases). There are 16 residues in the CDR3. Between the trimmed V and J ends, which lost 4 bases and 2 bases, there was a span of 17 bases. Germline V gene data show CDR1 as MNHEY and CDR2 as SVGAGI.

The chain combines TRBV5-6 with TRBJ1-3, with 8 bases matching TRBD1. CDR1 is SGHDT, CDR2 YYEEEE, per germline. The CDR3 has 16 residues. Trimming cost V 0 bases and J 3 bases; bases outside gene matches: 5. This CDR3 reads CASSLGGQGVGNTIYF. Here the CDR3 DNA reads TGTGCCAGCAGCTTGGGCGGACAGGGTGTTGGAAACACCATATATTTT.